This TCR beta chain comes out of a study of yellow fever vaccine responses in identical twins. Points from the study as a whole: Among the twins, the vaccine T cell response reportedly seemed partly convergent and partly personalized.

TCRdb reprocessed the RT-PCR reads via MiXCR and lists one record per CDR3 protein. Of some 20,000 distinct CDR3 sequences in the sample, 60% to 80% were seen once. In regard to this clonotype: As yet, its antigen is unknown.

This CDR3 spans 15 amino acids. The J segment lost 7 bases and the V segment lost 3 bases, leaving 4 bases of the junction unmatched. Germline CDR1 reads MDHEN; CDR2 reads SYDVKM. This material consisted of T cells from blood (PBMCs), unsorted or a sorted subset (not recorded which), taken before or after yellow fever vaccination (not recorded which). The TCR comes from a woman aged 18-29 years who received the yellow fever vaccine. The chain has TRBV28 and TRBJ2-1; 12 nucleotides line up with TRBD2. CDR3 amino acids: CASSLGGLAGNEQFF. CDR3 bases: TGTGCCAGCAGTTTGGGGGGACTAGCGGGTAATGAGCAGTTCTTC.